This T cell receptor (beta chain) was recovered during a study of T cell repertoires and HLA-DP antigens. The repertoire was sequenced with immunoSEQ multiplex PCR; TCRdb's copy has only in-frame clones and lacks some. This sample has 85,000 to 90,000 clones, with approximately 86% found just once. Germline CDR1 MNHEY, CDR2 SVGAGI. The CDR3 runs to 15 residues. The ends lost 7 bases at V and 4 bases at J; junction bases unmatched: 10. Notes on this clone: Its antigen is not known.

Sequencing used CD4+ T cells from PBMCs. The V and J genes are TRBV6-5 and TRBJ1-5; 7 nucleotides align to TRBD1. This receptor was taken from a man aged 50 or older in good health and CMV-seronegative. For the CDR3, the DNA is TGTGCCAGCAACTCAGGGGGAATTGGGAATCAGCCCCAGCATTTT. Amino acid sequence: CASNSGGIGNQPQHF.